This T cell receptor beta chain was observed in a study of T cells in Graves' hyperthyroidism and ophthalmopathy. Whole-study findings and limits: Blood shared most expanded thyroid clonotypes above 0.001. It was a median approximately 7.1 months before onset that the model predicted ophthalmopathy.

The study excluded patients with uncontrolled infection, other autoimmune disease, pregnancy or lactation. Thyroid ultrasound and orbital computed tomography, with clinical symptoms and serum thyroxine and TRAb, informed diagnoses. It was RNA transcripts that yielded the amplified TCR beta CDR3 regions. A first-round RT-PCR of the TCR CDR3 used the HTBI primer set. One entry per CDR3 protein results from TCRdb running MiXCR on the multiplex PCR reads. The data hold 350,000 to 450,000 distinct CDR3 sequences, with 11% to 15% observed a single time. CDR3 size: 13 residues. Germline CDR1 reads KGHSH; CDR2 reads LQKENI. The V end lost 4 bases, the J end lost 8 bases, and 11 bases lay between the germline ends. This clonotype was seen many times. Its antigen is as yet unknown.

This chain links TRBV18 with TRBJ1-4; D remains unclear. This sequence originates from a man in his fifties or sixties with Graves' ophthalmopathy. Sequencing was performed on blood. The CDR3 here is CASSREAGEKLFF. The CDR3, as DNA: TGTGCCAGCTCACGTGAAGCGGGGGAAAAACTGTTTTTT. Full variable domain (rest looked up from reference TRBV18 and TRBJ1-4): NAGVMQNPRHLVRRRGQEARLRCSPMKGHSHVYWYRQLPEEGLKFMVYLQKENIIDESGMPKERFSAEFPKEGPSILRIQQVVRGDSAAYFCASSREAGEKLFFGSGTQLSVL.